The clone carrying this T cell receptor (beta chain) was seen only a few times. Stated time point: blood at routine non-recurrence follow-up after resection. No cells were sorted before sequencing. The whole RNA sequenced was extracted from tumor, nontumor lung or frozen PBMC. This record comes from a study of spatial heterogeneity in lung cancer. For the study at large: The study sequenced follow-up PBMC samples when they were available, at a median of about two years after resection. The count of detected beta-chain sequences consistently exceeded that of alpha-chain sequences. The mean occurrence of each unique TCR and UMI combination in raw reads exceeded eight.

TCRdb fed the 5' RACE reads into MiXCR, producing one record per CDR3 protein. In the table there are some 110,000 distinct CDR3 sequences, 10% to 15% of which are singletons. From germline, CDR1 is DFQATT and CDR2 SNEGSKA (reference sequence). After removal of 4 bases from V and 5 bases from J, the junction contained 12 bases not matched to a gene. The CDR3 spans 16 residues. The rearrangement links TRBV20-1 to TRBJ2-2; 8 bases agree with TRBD2. This specimen consisted of PBMCs, obtained at follow-up. This TCR was recovered from a male donor with early-stage non-small cell lung cancer. CDR3 coding DNA: TGCAGTGCTACGCCGGAGACTAGCGCGAGGACCGGGGAGCTGTTTTTT. Translated: CSATPETSARTGELFF.